These T cell receptor beta chains were read from a single sample in a study of technical replicates of blood from a few donors. TCRdb's copy holds only in-frame clones and misses some; the assay was immunoSEQ multiplex PCR. The sample has around 83,000 clones, roughly 92% seen once. The sequencing input was T cells isolated from PBMCs. These receptors were obtained from a human donor in good health. Each CDR3 is given with its conserved first and last residue. A D gene is named only where the DNA matches it firmly. A clone size is listed for some rows: how often the clone was seen (once, few, many), or a class if it is expanded.

v_call clone_size d_call cdr3_aa
TRBV15 NA NA CATSREAGDLGYGYTF
TRBV6-4 NA NA CASRRQENTEAFF
TRBV19 NA NA CASSRRGDYDYEQYF
TRBV6-5 NA TRBD1 CASRRQGRSTDTQYF
TRBV19 NA TRBD2 CASSRPAFWGGRASDTGELFF
TRBV11-3 few TRBD1 CASSPDRAGTEAFF
TRBV29-1 NA NA CSVEPTEETQYF
TRBV7-9 NA TRBD2 CASRPPGGQRETQYF
TRBV5-1 NA NA CASSLAPGNTEAFF
TRBV19 NA NA CASSTGLDIHEQYF
TRBV28 NA TRBD1 CASSLPTGLSYEQYF
TRBV9 NA NA CASSPQNYNEQFF
TRBV28 NA NA CASSLRGAQYF
TRBV5-6 NA NA CASSLPGGANYGYTF
TRBV4-1 NA TRBD1 CASSQGQGLEQYF
TRBV7-3 NA NA CASSPARRDYGYTF
TRBV25-1 NA TRBD1 CASSGWTGYDEQYF
TRBV7-6 NA NA CASSPGVTGELFF
TRBV27 NA TRBD1 CASSSYLGQGVNQPQHF
TRBV29-1 NA NA CSVASPVGQTNEKLFF
TRBV29-1 NA TRBD1 CSVARDREKQYF
TRBV7-8 NA NA CASSSKSGFTYEQYF
TRBV6-6 NA NA CASRRTGNQPQHF
TRBV15 NA NA CATRNRDTYEQYF
TRBV19 NA NA CASSRGRVYEQYF
TRBV30 NA NA CACDTMVADTQYF
TRBV20-1 NA NA CSVDRSDTQYF
TRBV11-2 NA TRBD2 CASSLSASGYEQYF
TRBV2 few TRBD2 CASSTRLAGALSYNEQFF
TRBV5-1 NA TRBD1 CASRRTWDSLRETQYF
TRBV28 NA TRBD1 CASSLSGGGTDTQYF
TRBV7-8 NA TRBD2 CASSSKTAGDTDTQYF
TRBV27 NA TRBD1 CASSPTGAGNGYTF
TRBV6-4 NA TRBD1 CASSDTDRATGYTF
TRBV28 NA TRBD1 CASRGQGRGEQYF
TRBV19 NA TRBD2 CATCGGGSSYEQYF
TRBV7-9 NA NA CASSLGQYYGYTF
TRBV10-3 NA TRBD1 CAISSRTGGDEQYF
TRBV6-1 NA TRBD1 CASKRDRGVGYTF
TRBV5-1 NA TRBD1 CASSPGDRASGNTIYF
TRBV10-3 NA TRBD2 CAIRAGDTGELFF
TRBV6-1 NA TRBD2 CASSGQRGFLYEQYF
TRBV5-1 NA TRBD2 CASSPGTSGDTQYF
TRBV6-6 NA NA CASSYSTGNPATQFF
TRBV5-4 NA TRBD2 CASTPTGGRIGEQFF
TRBV7-8 NA NA CASSSRSGNTIYF